Each of the 17 T cell receptor beta chains below was sequenced from the same sample in a study of blood T cell repertoires in COVID-19. This table comes from immunoSEQ multiplex PCR, and its TCRdb copy is limited to in-frame clones, with some not included. The sample yields just over 150,000 clones, about four fifths seen once. The sequenced sample consisted of peripheral blood. The receptor source for this set is a man aged 60-69 years with acute or convalescent COVID-19.

V usage is TRBV28 and J usage is TRBJ1-1; TRBD1 matches 10 bases. Germline V gene sequence: CDR1 MDHEN, CDR2 SYDVKM. The CDR3 is 14 amino acids. V lost 4 bases, J lost 10 bases, and 9 bases stayed unmatched. The DNA of the CDR3 is TGTGCCAGCAGTTCACGACAGGGGGCAGGATCAGCTTTCTTT. It yields the protein CASSSRQGAGSAFF.

V is TRBV7-2 and J is TRBJ2-2; D is perhaps TRBD2 (7 bases). The CDR3 contains 17 residues. CDR1 SGHTA and CDR2 FQGNSA come from the germline V gene. V was shortened by 4 bases and J by 1 base, with 16 bases between the two germline ends. Written as DNA, the CDR3 is TGTGCCAGCAGCTCACCTCCGGGGGGCCGGAACACCGGGGAGCTGTTTTTT. Its protein is CASSSPPGGRNTGELFF.

The rearrangement joins TRBV9 to TRBJ2-2, with D possibly being TRBD1 (5 bases). The CDR3 is 14 residues long. CDR1 and CDR2 from the germline V gene are SGDLS and YYNGEE. V lost 0 bases, J lost 5 bases, and 8 bases lay in between. The CDR3: CASSVAPGTGELFF. DNA for the CDR3: TGTGCCAGCAGCGTAGCCCCAGGGACCGGGGAGCTGTTTTTT.

This sequence joins TRBV12-3 or TRBV12-4 and TRBJ1-2; 8 bases align to TRBD1. The V segment lost 5 bases and the J segment 8 bases; nucleotides outside the gene matches: 7. The CDR3 length is 13 residues. CDR3 region: CASSRDRFLGYTF. The CDR3, as DNA: TGTGCCAGCAGTCGGGACAGGTTCTTGGGCTACACCTTC.

The chain uses TRBV5-5 and TRBJ2-7, with a tentative D call TRBD1 (6 bases). This CDR3 region has 14 residues. V lost 2 bases, J lost 0 bases, and 9 bases lay in between. Germline CDR1 is SGHKS and CDR2 is YYEKEE (reference sequence). The CDR3 nucleotides read TGTGCCAGCAGCTTACGGACAGTCTCCTACGAGCAGTACTTC. Its protein is CASSLRTVSYEQYF. Complete variable domain (other parts from reference TRBV5-5 and TRBJ2-7): DAGVTQSPTHLIKTRGQQVTLRCSPISGHKSVSWYQQVLGQGPQFIFQYYEKEERGRGNFPDRFSARQFPNYSSELNVNALLLGDSALYLCASSLRTVSYEQYFGPGTRLTVT.

A few counts support this clone. The V call is TRBV7-2, the J call TRBJ1-3; D possibly corresponds to TRBD1 (6 bases). Germline lookup yields CDR1 SGHTA and CDR2 FQGNSA. The CDR3 contains 14 residues. V was shortened by 5 bases and J by 3 bases, with 11 bases between the two germline ends. CDR3 region: CASSQGRDGNTIYF. DNA for the CDR3: TGTGCCAGCAGCCAGGGGAGGGATGGAAACACCATATATTTT.

This rearrangement joins TRBV10-3 to TRBJ2-2; 10 bases fit TRBD2. The J segment lost 4 bases and the V segment lost 7 bases, leaving 3 bases of the junction unmatched. Germline CDR1 and CDR2: ENHRY and SYGVKD. The length of the CDR3 is 14 residues. This CDR3 reads CAITASGSTGELFF. CDR3 in DNA: TGTGCCATCACCGCTAGCGGGAGCACCGGGGAGCTGTTTTTT.

The chain has TRBV4-3 and TRBJ2-5; TRBD2 agrees at 11 bases. From germline, CDR1 is LGHNA and CDR2 YSLEER. With V trimmed by 0 bases and J by 2 bases, 14 bases remained unmatched. The CDR3 contains 20 residues. The CDR3: CASSQDLPSGGTMGQETQYF. In nucleotides, the CDR3 is TGCGCCAGCAGCCAAGATCTTCCTAGCGGGGGGACCATGGGGCAAGAGACCCAGTACTTC.

The chain employs TRBV9 and TRBJ1-1, with D possibly matching TRBD1 (5 bases). Looked up from germline, CDR1 is SGDLS and CDR2 is YYNGEE. The CDR3 consists of 14 residues. Deletions cut 0 bases from V and 4 bases from J, with 10 bases between. The CDR3: CASSVARGGTEAFF. Here the CDR3 DNA reads TGTGCCAGCAGCGTAGCCCGGGGGGGCACTGAAGCTTTCTTT.

The chain has TRBV5-1 and TRBJ1-3; D is undetermined. V was shortened by 4 bases and J by 0 bases, with 8 bases between the two germline ends. From germline, CDR1 is SGHRS and CDR2 YFSETQ. The length of the CDR3 is 14 residues. The CDR3 nucleotides read TGCGCCAGCAGCCTCGTATCCTCTGGAAACACCATATATTTT. Amino acids: CASSLVSSGNTIYF.

In this sample, this clone turned up once. The chain uses TRBV7-2 and TRBJ1-4; D call uncertain. Germline-derived CDR1 and CDR2 are SGHTA and FQGNSA. V was clipped by 5 bases and J by 0 bases, with 13 bases between them. The CDR3 is 16 residues long. The CDR3 DNA reads as TGTGCCAGCAGCCCCCTTCCTTTTGCAACTAATGAAAAACTGTTTTTT. Translated, it gives CASSPLPFATNEKLFF.

V gene TRBV11-1 combines with J gene TRBJ2-6, with D possibly TRBD2 on 5 matching bases. This CDR3 region has 15 residues. V was clipped by 8 bases and J by 4 bases, with 15 bases between them. The V gene's germline CDR1 is SGHAT and CDR2 FQDESV (reference sequence). In DNA, the CDR3 is TGTGCCAGCGGACTCCTGTCGTCCGGGGCCAACGTCCTGACTTTC. This translates into CASGLLSSGANVLTF. Combining the CDR3 with reference TRBV11-1 and TRBJ2-6 gives the whole variable domain EAEVAQSPRYKITEKSQAVAFWCDPISGHATLYWYRQILGQGPELLVQFQDESVVDDSQLPKDRFSAERLKGVDSTLKIQPAELGDSAMYLCASGLLSSGANVLTFGAGSRLTVL.

The rearrangement uses TRBV5-1 and TRBJ2-1; 13 nucleotides align to TRBD2. V was pared by 3 bases and J by 0 bases, with 6 bases of the junction left unmatched. CDR1 is SGHRS, CDR2 YFSETQ, per germline. The CDR3 sequence is 18 residues long. CDR3 in amino acids: CASSSGLAGRASYNEQFF. In DNA, the CDR3 is TGCGCCAGCAGCTCGGGACTAGCGGGACGGGCCTCCTACAATGAGCAGTTCTTC.

V usage is TRBV6-5 and J usage is TRBJ1-4; 10 nucleotides align to TRBD1. After removal of 5 bases from V and 8 bases from J, the junction contained 8 bases not matched to a gene. The CDR3 is 15 amino acids. Germline V gene data show CDR1 as MNHEY and CDR2 as SVGAGI. CDR3 protein: CASSRRDRGFEKLFF. CDR3 DNA sequence: TGTGCCAGCAGTCGCCGGGACAGGGGATTCGAAAAACTGTTTTTT.

This rearrangement joins TRBV11-2 to TRBJ2-2, with D unclear. In germline, CDR1 is SGHAT, CDR2 FQNNGV. The CDR3 consists of 14 residues. V gave up 2 bases and J gave up 4 bases, with 8 bases separating them. The CDR3 loop reads CASSLSVSTGELFF. The DNA of the CDR3 is TGTGCCAGCAGCTTATCCGTCTCCACCGGGGAGCTGTTTTTT.

The J gene is TRBJ2-3, the V gene TRBV3-1 (or the pseudogene TRBV3-2); D is uncertain. The CDR3 sequence is 14 residues long. The germline gives CDR1 LGHDT, CDR2 YNNKEL (reference sequence). V lost 0 bases and J lost 4, with 8 bases in between. The CDR3 sequence: CASSQDPSSDTQYF. CDR3 in DNA: TGTGCCAGCAGCCAAGATCCCTCCTCAGATACGCAGTATTTT.

CDR3 DNA: TGTGCCAGCAGCTTGGCCGGAGGGACTCTGGGGGAGACCCAGTACTTC. It encodes CASSLAGGTLGETQYF. This chain uses TRBV5-6 with TRBJ2-5, with D maybe TRBD2 (6 bases). CDR3 length: 16 amino acids. V lost 0 bases and J 5 bases, leaving 17 bases between the germline ends. Germline values: CDR1 SGHDT, CDR2 YYEEEE.